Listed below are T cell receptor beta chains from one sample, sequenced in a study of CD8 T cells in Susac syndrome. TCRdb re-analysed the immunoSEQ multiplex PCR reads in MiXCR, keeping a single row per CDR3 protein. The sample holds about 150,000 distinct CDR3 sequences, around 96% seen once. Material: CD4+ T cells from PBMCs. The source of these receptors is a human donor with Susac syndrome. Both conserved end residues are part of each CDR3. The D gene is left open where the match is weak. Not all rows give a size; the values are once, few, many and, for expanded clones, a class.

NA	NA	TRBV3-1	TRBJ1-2	TGTGCCAGCAGCCAAGGGGAGGGTTACTATGGCTACACCTTC	CASSQGEGYYGYTF
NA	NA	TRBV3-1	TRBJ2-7	TGTGCCAGCAGCCAAGAAGGCATTCAGGGGTCCTACGAGCAGTACTTC	CASSQEGIQGSYEQYF
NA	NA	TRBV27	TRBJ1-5	TGTGCCAGCAGTTTACGGGGGACCAGCAATCAGCCCCAGCATTTT	CASSLRGTSNQPQHF
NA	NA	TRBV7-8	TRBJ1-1	TGTGCCAGCAGCTTAGCTGAGGTAATGACTGAAGCTTTCTTT	CASSLAEVMTEAFF
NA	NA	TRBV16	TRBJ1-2	TGTGCCAGCAGCCTAAGCCCGGACTATGGCTACACCTTC	CASSLSPDYGYTF
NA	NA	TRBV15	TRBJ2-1	TGTGCCACCAGCGAGATAGGCCCCCAGTTCTTC	CATSEIGPQFF
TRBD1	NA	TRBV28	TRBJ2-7	TGTGCCAGCAGTTTGGGGCAGGGGGCGCCTCCACTCTACGAGCAGTACTTC	CASSLGQGAPPLYEQYF
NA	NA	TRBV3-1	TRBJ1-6	TGTGCCAGCAGCCAAGGGGAATCACCCCTCCACTTT	CASSQGESPLHF
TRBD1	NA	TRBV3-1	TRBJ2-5	TGTGCCAGCAGCCCTCGGACAGGAACCCCGCAAGAGACCCAGTACTTC	CASSPRTGTPQETQYF
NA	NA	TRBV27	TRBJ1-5	TGTGCCAGCAGGCCCAGGGTGGGGTCATGGCCCCAGCATTTT	CASRPRVGSWPQHF
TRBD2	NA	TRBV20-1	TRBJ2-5	TGCAGTGCATGCGGGGGGGCCGAGGAGACCCAGTACTTC	CSACGGAEETQYF
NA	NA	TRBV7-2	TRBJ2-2	TGTGCCAGCAGCTTAGTATCAGGAATCACCGGGGAGCTGTTTTTT	CASSLVSGITGELFF
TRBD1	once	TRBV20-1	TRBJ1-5	TGCAGTGTAGGGACAGGGCCCCTTAATCAGCCCCAGCATTTT	CSVGTGPLNQPQHF
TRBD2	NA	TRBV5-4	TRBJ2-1	TGTGCCAGCAGCGACGGGACTAGCGGGTTGTACAATGAGCAGTTCTTC	CASSDGTSGLYNEQFF
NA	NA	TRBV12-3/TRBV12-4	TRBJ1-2	TGTGCCAGCAGTCGGAGGTATGGCTACACCTTC	CASSRRYGYTF
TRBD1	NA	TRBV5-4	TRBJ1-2	TGTGCCAGCAGCCTTAACCGACCGGGACAGGGGGCGTGGGGCTACACCTTC	CASSLNRPGQGAWGYTF
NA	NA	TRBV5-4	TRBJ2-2	TGTGCCAGCAGCCAACAGGGACTGGCCGGGGAGCTGTTTTTT	CASSQQGLAGELFF
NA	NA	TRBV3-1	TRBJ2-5	TGTGCCAGCAGCCAATCCCTGGGGAGGACCCAGTACTTC	CASSQSLGRTQYF
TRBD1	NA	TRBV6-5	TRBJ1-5	TGTGCCAGCAGTGCGGACAGGGTTCAGCCCCAGCATTTT	CASSADRVQPQHF
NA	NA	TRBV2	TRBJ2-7	TGTGCCAGCAGGATCGAGGGCACAAACTACGAGCAGTACTTC	CASRIEGTNYEQYF
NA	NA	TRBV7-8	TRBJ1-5	TGTGCCAGCAGCTTAGGCAGGTTTGGCAATCAGCCCCAGCATTTT	CASSLGRFGNQPQHF
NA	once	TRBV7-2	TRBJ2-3	TGTGCCAGCAGCTTAGAAATCGATACGCAGTATTTT	CASSLEIDTQYF
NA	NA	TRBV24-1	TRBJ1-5	TGTGCCACCAGTGAACAGGGCAATCAGCCCCAGCATTTT	CATSEQGNQPQHF
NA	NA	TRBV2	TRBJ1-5	TGTGCCAGCAGTGAAGCGGACACAGGCGCCCCCCAGCATTTT	CASSEADTGAPQHF
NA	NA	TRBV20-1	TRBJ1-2	TGCAGTGCTAGAAGTAGTGCACAGGGTCTCTTC	CSARSSAQGLF
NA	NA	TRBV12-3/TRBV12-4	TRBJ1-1	TGTGCCAGCAGTTTAAGCAGGGCGGACGCTTTCTTT	CASSLSRADAFF
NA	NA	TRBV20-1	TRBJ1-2	TGCAGTGCGAAGACCCCGGGTGGCTACACCTTC	CSAKTPGGYTF
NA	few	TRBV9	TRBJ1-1	TGTGCCAGCAGCGTAGGCAGGAACACTGAAGCCTTCTTT	CASSVGRNTEAFF
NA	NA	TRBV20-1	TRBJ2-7	TGCAGTGCTGCCCAGGGGAAATCCGACTACGAGCAGTACTTC	CSAAQGKSDYEQYF
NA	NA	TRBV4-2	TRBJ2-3	TGTGCCAGCAGCCAAGGGGTAGGACAAGCGGGTACAGATACGCAGTATTTT	CASSQGVGQAGTDTQYF
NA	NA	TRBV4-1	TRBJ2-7	TGCGCCAGCAGCCAAGGAGGGCCAGCTGCCTACGAGCAGTACTTC	CASSQGGPAAYEQYF
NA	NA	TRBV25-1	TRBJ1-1	TGTGCCAGCAGTGTCACTGAGAACACTGAAGCTTTCTTT	CASSVTENTEAFF
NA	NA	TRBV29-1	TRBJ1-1	TGCAGCGTCGGGCAGGAAAGCACTGAAGCTTTCTTT	CSVGQESTEAFF
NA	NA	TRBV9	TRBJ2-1	TGTGCCAGCAGCGTAGGAAACGACCCGTACAATGAGCAGTTCTTC	CASSVGNDPYNEQFF
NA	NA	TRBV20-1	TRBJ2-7	TGCAGTGCTCAAAAGAGTTCCGAGCAGTACTTC	CSAQKSSEQYF
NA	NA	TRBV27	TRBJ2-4	TGTGCCAGCACTCCAAGGCAGGGACATCTAGCCAAAAACATTCAGTACTTC	CASTPRQGHLAKNIQYF
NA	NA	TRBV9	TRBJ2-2	TGTGCCAGCAGCGTAGAAGGGGGGCCCCTAGCCGGGGAGCTGTTTTTT	CASSVEGGPLAGELFF
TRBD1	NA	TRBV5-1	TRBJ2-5	TGCGCCAGCAGCATGTGGGGACAGGGCAGAGGGGCCCAGTACTTC	CASSMWGQGRGAQYF
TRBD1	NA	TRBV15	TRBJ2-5	TGTGCCACCAGCAGAGGACAGGGAAGAGAGACCCAGTACTTC	CATSRGQGRETQYF
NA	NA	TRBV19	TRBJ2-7	TGTGCCAGTAGTATGACTGGTACCTACGAGCAGTACTTC	CASSMTGTYEQYF
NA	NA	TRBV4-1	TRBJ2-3	TGCGCCAGCAGCCATTTAGGGAAGACACAGGCTCGGCAGTATTTT	CASSHLGKTQARQYF
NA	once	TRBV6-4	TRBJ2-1	TGTGCCAGCAGTCCCTCTTGGGGCACCAACAATGAGCAGTTCTTC	CASSPSWGTNNEQFF
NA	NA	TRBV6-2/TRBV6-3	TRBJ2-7	TGTGCCAGCAGCCCCGGGGCTTCCCCGACCTACGAGCAGTACTTC	CASSPGASPTYEQYF
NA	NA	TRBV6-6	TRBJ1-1	TGTGCCAGCAGTTACTCTGGACGGAGCTTCGAAGCTTTCTTT	CASSYSGRSFEAFF
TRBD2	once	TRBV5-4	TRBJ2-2	TGTGCCAGCAGCCAGACCGGGGGGGCGTACACCGGGGAGCTGTTTTTT	CASSQTGGAYTGELFF
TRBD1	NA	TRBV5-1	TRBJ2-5	TGCGCCAGCAGCTCGCCGGGACAGGGAAAATTCCAAGAGACCCAGTACTTC	CASSSPGQGKFQETQYF
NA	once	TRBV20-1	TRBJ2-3	TGCAGTGCCGACAGACGGACCCGCGCGGTGATAGATACGCAGTATTTT	CSADRRTRAVIDTQYF
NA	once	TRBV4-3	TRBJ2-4	TGCGCCAGCAGCCAAGACAGGATCTCCTTCGGCATTCAGTACTTC	CASSQDRISFGIQYF
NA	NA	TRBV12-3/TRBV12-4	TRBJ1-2	TGTGCCAGCGGGTCCCAACGAGTAGGCTACACCTTC	CASGSQRVGYTF
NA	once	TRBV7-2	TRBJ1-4	TGTGCCAGTTCAGCGGGACAATTTAATGAAAAACTGTTTTTT	CASSAGQFNEKLFF
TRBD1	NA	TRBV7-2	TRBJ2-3	TGTGCCAGCAGCCCAGGGCCAGGGGGTACGCAGTATTTT	CASSPGPGGTQYF
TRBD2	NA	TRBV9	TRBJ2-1	TGTGCCAGCAGCGGAGGGCGGGGGGTTAATGAGCAGTTCTTC	CASSGGRGVNEQFF
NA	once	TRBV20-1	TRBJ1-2	TGCAGTGCTAGCACCGGGCCAAACTATGGCTACACCTTC	CSASTGPNYGYTF
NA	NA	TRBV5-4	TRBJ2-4	TGTGCCAGCAGCTTGTACGAGGGAGCCAAAAACATTCAGTACTTC	CASSLYEGAKNIQYF
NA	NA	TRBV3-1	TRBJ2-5	TGTGCCAGCAGCCTAGGCCGACCCGCAGAGGGAGGGACCCAGTACTTC	CASSLGRPAEGGTQYF
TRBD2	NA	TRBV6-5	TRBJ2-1	TGTGCCAGCAGCCGGACTAGCGGCTACAATGAGCAGTTCTTC	CASSRTSGYNEQFF
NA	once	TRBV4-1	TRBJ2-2	TGCGCCAGCAGTCGACAGGAGGATGACACCGGGGAGCTGTTTTTT	CASSRQEDDTGELFF
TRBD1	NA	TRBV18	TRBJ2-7	TGTGCCAGCTCACCCCGGGACAGGGCCACCTACGAGCAGTACTTC	CASSPRDRATYEQYF